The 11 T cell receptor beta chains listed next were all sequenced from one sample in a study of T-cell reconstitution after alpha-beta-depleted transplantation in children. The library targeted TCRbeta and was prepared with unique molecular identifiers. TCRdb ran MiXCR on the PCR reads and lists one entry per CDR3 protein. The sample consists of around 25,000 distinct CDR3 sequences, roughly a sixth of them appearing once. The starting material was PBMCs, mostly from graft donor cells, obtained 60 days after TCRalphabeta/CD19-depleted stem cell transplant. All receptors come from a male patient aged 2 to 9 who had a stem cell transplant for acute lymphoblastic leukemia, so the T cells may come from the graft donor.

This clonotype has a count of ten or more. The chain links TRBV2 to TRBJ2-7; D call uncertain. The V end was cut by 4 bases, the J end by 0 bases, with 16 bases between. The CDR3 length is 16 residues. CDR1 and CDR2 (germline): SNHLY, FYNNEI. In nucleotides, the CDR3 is TGTGCCAGCAGTGGCCTTTTAACAGCGAGCTCCTACGAGCAGTACTTC. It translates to CASSGLLTASSYEQYF.

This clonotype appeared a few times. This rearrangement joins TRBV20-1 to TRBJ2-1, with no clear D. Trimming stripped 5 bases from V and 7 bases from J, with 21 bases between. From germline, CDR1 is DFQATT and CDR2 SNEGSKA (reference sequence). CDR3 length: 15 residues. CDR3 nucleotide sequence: TGCAGTGCTGACCCGCGAGAGAACATTTTGAATGAGCAGTTCTTC. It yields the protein CSADPRENILNEQFF.

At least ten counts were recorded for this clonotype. The DNA for the CDR3 is TGTGCCAGCTCATTTCCGGGAGGGTCCTACGAGCAGTACTTC. Translating it yields CASSFPGGSYEQYF. The chain joins TRBV18 to TRBJ2-7; 8 bases are shared with TRBD2. The CDR3 contains 14 residues. The J segment lost 1 base and the V segment lost 5 bases, leaving 4 bases of the junction unmatched. Germline V lookup: CDR1 KGHSH, CDR2 LQKENI.

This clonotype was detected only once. DNA of the CDR3: TGCAGTGCTAGACCTGCGGACAAGAAGAACACTGAAGCTTTCTTT. Residues: CSARPADKKNTEAFF. The rearrangement joins TRBV20-1 to TRBJ1-1, with D possibly being TRBD1 (5 bases). The germline V gene encodes CDR1 DFQATT and CDR2 SNEGSKA (reference sequence). The CDR3 runs 15 residues. Trimming removed 2 bases from V and 1 base from J, with 14 bases in between.

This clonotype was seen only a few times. The DNA for the CDR3 is TGTGCCAGCACCTTATGGGCGGGGGCGAGGGACACTGAAGCTTTCTTT. It encodes CASTLWAGARDTEAFF. This chain connects TRBV6-2 or TRBV6-3 to TRBJ1-1, with D perhaps TRBD1 (6 bases). This CDR3 spans 16 amino acids. Germline CDR1 and CDR2: MNHEY and SVGEGT. V was shortened by 7 bases and J by 3 bases, with 21 bases between the two germline ends.

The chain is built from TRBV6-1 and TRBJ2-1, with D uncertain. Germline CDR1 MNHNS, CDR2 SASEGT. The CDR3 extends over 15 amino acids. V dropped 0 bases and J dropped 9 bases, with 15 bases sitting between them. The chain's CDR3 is CASSEAPSSRREQFF. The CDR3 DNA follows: TGTGCCAGCAGTGAAGCGCCATCCTCCCGACGTGAGCAGTTCTTC.

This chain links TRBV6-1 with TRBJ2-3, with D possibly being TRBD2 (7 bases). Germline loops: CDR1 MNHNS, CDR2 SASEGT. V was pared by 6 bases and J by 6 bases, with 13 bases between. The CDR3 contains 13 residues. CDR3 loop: CASSPWGGDTQYF. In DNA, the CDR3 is TGTGCCAGCAGCCCTTGGGGGGGCGATACGCAGTATTTT.

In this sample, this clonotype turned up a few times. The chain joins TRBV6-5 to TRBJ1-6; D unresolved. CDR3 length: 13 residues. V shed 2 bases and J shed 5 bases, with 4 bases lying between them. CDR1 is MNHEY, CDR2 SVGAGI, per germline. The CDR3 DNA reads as TGTGCCAGCAGTTACAAAAATAATTCACCCCTCCACTTT. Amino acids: CASSYKNNSPLHF.

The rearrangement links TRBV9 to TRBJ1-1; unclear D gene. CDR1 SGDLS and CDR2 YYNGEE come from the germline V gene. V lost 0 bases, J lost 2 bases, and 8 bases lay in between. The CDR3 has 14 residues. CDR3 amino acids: CASSVDEGNTEAFF. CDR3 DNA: TGTGCCAGCAGCGTAGATGAGGGTAACACTGAAGCTTTCTTT.

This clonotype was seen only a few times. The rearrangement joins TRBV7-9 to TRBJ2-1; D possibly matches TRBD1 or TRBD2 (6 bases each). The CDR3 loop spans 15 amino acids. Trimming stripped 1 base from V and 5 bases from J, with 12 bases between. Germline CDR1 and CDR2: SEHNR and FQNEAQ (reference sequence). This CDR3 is CASSLEQGGNNEQFF. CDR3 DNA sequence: TGTGCCAGCAGCTTAGAACAGGGAGGTAACAATGAGCAGTTCTTC.

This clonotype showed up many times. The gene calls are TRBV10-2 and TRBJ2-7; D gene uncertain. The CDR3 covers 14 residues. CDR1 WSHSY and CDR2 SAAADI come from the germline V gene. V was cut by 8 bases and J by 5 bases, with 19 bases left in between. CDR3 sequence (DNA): TGCGCCAGCGAACCGGGTACGAAACTCGACGAGCAGTACTTC. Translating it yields CASEPGTKLDEQYF.